This TCR beta chain was captured in a study of T cells in Graves' hyperthyroidism and ophthalmopathy. About the research overall: Staff took peripheral blood when the initial diagnosis was made, before any treatment began.

Study-wide results and caveats: Classification by a 13 V-J model distinguished ophthalmopathy from stable hyperthyroidism.

This clonotype was counted many times. Its antigen is undetermined. The source material, RNA transcripts, was used to amplify TCR beta CDR3 regions. With the HTBI primer set, the TCR CDR3 went through a first round of RT-PCR. TCRdb re-called the multiplex PCR reads with MiXCR, one entry per CDR3 protein. The sample includes fewer than 500,000 distinct CDR3 sequences, 13% seen only once; the top ten take less than 25%. Sequencing was done on a sample of blood. The TCR sequence derives from a man aged 25 to 40 with Graves' hyperthyroidism that later progressed to Graves' ophthalmopathy.

CDR3 sequence: CASSSREGNEQFF. The CDR3 DNA follows: TGTGCCAGCAGCTCCCGGGAGGGGAATGAGCAGTTCTTC. The chain employs TRBV11-2 and TRBJ2-1; the match to TRBD2 covers 8 bases. The CDR3 consists of 13 residues. V trimming: 4 bases; J trimming: 7 bases; junction bases outside the gene matches: 3. The germline V gene has CDR1 SGHAT and CDR2 FQNNGV.